A single sample is the source of the 25 T cell receptor beta chains below, sequenced in a study of OX40 agonist ivuxolimab in advanced cancers. Profiling relied on immunoSEQ multiplex PCR, and the TCRdb table lists in-frame clones only, not all of them. The profile shows under 100,000 clones, around nine tenths of them singletons. Material: CD4+ or CD8+ T cells sorted from blood, obtained in a trial of the OX40 agonist ivuxolimab. All receptors come from an adult with an advanced solid tumor such as melanoma, head and neck, liver or kidney cancer.

V usage is TRBV7-2 and J usage is TRBJ2-3, with 7 bases lining up with TRBD2. Germline values: CDR1 SGHTA, CDR2 FQGNSA. J was trimmed by 2 bases and V by 5 bases; bases with no gene match: 10. The CDR3 sequence is 16 residues long. In DNA form, the CDR3 reads TGTGCCAGCAGCCCTCCGGGGGAGGGCGTCACAGATACGCAGTATTTT. As protein: CASSPPGEGVTDTQYF.

CDR3 region: CASSLLLRGQGSMNTEAFF. The CDR3 DNA is TGTGCCAGCAGTTTACTCCTCCGCGGACAGGGGTCAATGAACACTGAAGCTTTCTTT. This chain links TRBV28 with TRBJ1-1, with 9 nucleotides matching TRBD1. Germline V gene lookup returns CDR1 MDHEN and CDR2 SYDVKM. The CDR3 covers 19 residues. The junction had 13 bases not matched to a gene; V was cut back by 2 bases and J by 0 bases.

V is TRBV19 and J is TRBJ2-1, with D perhaps TRBD2 (5 bases). The CDR3 has 16 amino acids. V was clipped by 10 bases and J by 2 bases, with 21 bases between them. Germline CDR1 LNHDA, CDR2 SQIVND (reference sequence). The CDR3, as DNA: TGTGCCACCGGGGAATCTACTGGCTGGCCCTACAATGAGCAGTTCTTC. Protein sequence: CATGESTGWPYNEQFF.

V gene TRBV7-2 combines with J gene TRBJ1-3; D is unresolved. Looked up from germline, CDR1 is SGHTA and CDR2 is FQGNSA. The CDR3 is made up of 12 amino acids. The V end was cut by 5 bases, the J end by 4 bases, with 6 bases between. The CDR3 loop reads CASSVLGNTIYF. The CDR3, as DNA: TGTGCCAGCAGCGTCCTCGGAAACACCATATATTTT.

The genes are TRBV19 and TRBJ2-2; no clear D gene. The CDR3 loop spans 16 amino acids. From germline, CDR1 is LNHDA and CDR2 SQIVND (reference sequence). V lost 0 bases and J 5 bases, leaving 13 bases between the germline ends. The CDR3 DNA reads TGTGCCAGTAGTATAGATATTCTACGAAGGACCGGGGAGCTGTTTTTT. It is translated as CASSIDILRRTGELFF.

The chain recombines TRBV6-1 with TRBJ1-5, with D possibly being TRBD1 (5 bases). Germline CDR1 is MNHNS and CDR2 is SASEGT. CDR3 size: 15 residues. V gave up 1 base and J gave up 7 bases, with 14 bases separating them. CDR3 amino acids: CASSEDDVRGQPQHF. The DNA of the CDR3 is TGTGCCAGCAGTGAAGATGACGTACGGGGGCAGCCCCAGCATTTT.

The chain is built from TRBV5-1 and TRBJ2-5, with a weak D call TRBD2 (6 bases). CDR3 length equals 15 residues. Trimming took 0 bases from V and 0 from J, leaving 9 bases between them. In germline, CDR1 is SGHRS, CDR2 YFSETQ. This chain's CDR3 is CASSLGLEYQETQYF. The CDR3 DNA sequence: TGCGCCAGCAGCTTGGGACTAGAGTACCAAGAGACCCAGTACTTC.

This rearrangement joins TRBV6-6 to TRBJ2-3; tentatively, D is TRBD1 or TRBD2 (6 bases each). Germline V lookup: CDR1 MNHNY, CDR2 SVGAGI (reference sequence). CDR3 size: 15 residues. With 10 bases removed from V and 0 bases from J, the gap between germline ends came to 17 bases. CDR3 coding DNA: TGTGCCACCCAAAGGGGGGAACCTAGCACAGATACGCAGTATTTT. This encodes CATQRGEPSTDTQYF.

This clone was seen once. The V call is TRBV28, the J call TRBJ1-1; weak D call: TRBD1 (6 bases). CDR3 length: 17 residues. CDR1 is MDHEN, CDR2 SYDVKM, per germline. V lost 3 bases and J 0 bases, leaving 17 bases between the germline ends. The CDR3 nucleotides read TGTGCCAGCAGTTTTAATTTCGGGGGCCAGATGAACACTGAAGCTTTCTTT. This codes for CASSFNFGGQMNTEAFF. Complete variable domain (other parts from reference TRBV28 and TRBJ1-1): DVKVTQSSRYLVKRTGEKVFLECVQDMDHENMFWYRQDPGLGLRLIYFSYDVKMKEKGDIPEGYSVSREKKERFSLILESASTNQTSMYLCASSFNFGGQMNTEAFFGQGTRLTVV.

The rearrangement uses TRBV28 and TRBJ1-5; D remains unclear. The CDR3 loop spans 15 amino acids. The V end lost 7 bases, the J end lost 4 bases, and 17 bases lay between the germline ends. The germline V gene has CDR1 MDHEN and CDR2 SYDVKM. The CDR3 spells CASTETRGGNQPQHF. CDR3 nucleotide sequence: TGTGCCAGCACCGAGACCCGGGGAGGGAATCAGCCCCAGCATTTT.

The J gene is TRBJ2-3, the V gene TRBV15; D possibly corresponds to TRBD2 (6 bases). Per the germline V gene, CDR1 is LNHNV and CDR2 is YYDKDF (reference sequence). Trimming took off 2 bases at V and 4 bases at J, with 13 bases between the two ends. This CDR3 contains 15 residues. This chain's CDR3 is CATSRRYGSADTQYF. The CDR3 DNA sequence: TGTGCCACCAGCAGACGATACGGGAGCGCAGATACGCAGTATTTT. Together with reference TRBV15 and TRBJ2-3, the CDR3 gives the full variable domain: DAMVIQNPRYQVTQFGKPVTLSCSQTLNHNVMYWYQQKSSQAPKLLFHYYDKDFNNEADTPDNFQSRRPNTSFCFLDIRSPGLGDTAMYLCATSRRYGSADTQYFGPGTRLTVL.

This clone appeared a single time. V gene TRBV7-2 combines with J gene TRBJ2-1, with D possibly being TRBD1 or TRBD2 (6 bases each). Trimming took off 1 base at V and 5 bases at J, with 15 bases between the two ends. This CDR3 comprises 16 residues. Per the germline V gene, CDR1 is SGHTA and CDR2 is FQGNSA. The CDR3 loop reads CASSLVGGTTDNEQFF. The CDR3 coding sequence is TGTGCCAGCAGCTTAGTAGGGGGGACCACTGACAATGAGCAGTTCTTC.

This chain joins TRBV29-1 and TRBJ2-5; 7 bases line up with TRBD2. CDR3 size: 15 residues. CDR1 is SQVTM and CDR2 is ANQGSEA in the germline V gene. Trimming removed 4 bases from V and 3 bases from J; junction bases left unmatched: 11. The CDR3 DNA follows: TGCAGCGTTGCCCCTAGACAGAGCGGGGAAGAGACCCAGTACTTC. It yields the protein CSVAPRQSGEETQYF.

The gene calls are TRBV5-1 and TRBJ2-5; D unclear. Germline V gives CDR1 SGHRS, CDR2 YFSETQ. The ends were cut back, 6 bases at V and 1 base at J, with 13 bases in the middle. CDR3 size: 14 residues. The CDR3 sequence: CASNPDPPQETQYF. The CDR3 nucleotides are TGCGCCAGCAACCCCGACCCGCCCCAAGAGACCCAGTACTTC.

This chain links TRBV28 with TRBJ2-1; TRBD2 might be the D (6 bases). The CDR3 covers 15 residues. Germline CDR1 and CDR2: MDHEN and SYDVKM. The germline V and J ends were trimmed by 3 bases and 7 bases, with 16 bases remaining between them. The CDR3 protein is CASSFRENKRNEQFF. DNA of the CDR3: TGTGCCAGCAGTTTCCGGGAGAATAAGCGGAATGAGCAGTTCTTC.

The rearrangement links TRBV7-8 to TRBJ2-1; 8 bases are shared with TRBD1. CDR3 length: 16 residues. V gave up 4 bases and J gave up 8 bases; unmatched junction bases: 13. Germline CDR1 is SGHVS and CDR2 is FQNEAQ. The CDR3 region has the DNA TGTGCCAGCAGCTCAGAGGACAGGGAATCTAGCTATGAGCAGTTCTTC. Encoded protein: CASSSEDRESSYEQFF.

The gene calls are TRBV6-4 and TRBJ2-2, with unresolved D. Germline CDR1 and CDR2: MRHNA and SNTAGT. The CDR3 consists of 15 residues. V lost 6 bases and J 4 bases, leaving 15 bases between the germline ends. The CDR3 protein is CASSPAASSTGELFF. For the CDR3, the DNA is TGTGCCAGCAGCCCGGCGGCGTCGAGCACCGGGGAGCTGTTTTTT.

The V call is TRBV7-9, the J call TRBJ1-1; D ambiguous. The CDR3 has 14 amino acids. Between the trimmed V and J ends, which lost 0 bases and 0 bases, there was a span of 5 bases. Germline loops: CDR1 SEHNR, CDR2 FQNEAQ (reference sequence). The CDR3 here is CASSLAGLNTEAFF. CDR3 DNA: TGTGCCAGCAGCTTAGCGGGGTTGAACACTGAAGCTTTCTTT.

At least ten counts were recorded for this clone. The chain combines TRBV2 with TRBJ1-2; no clear D. V lost 7 bases to trimming and J lost 0 bases, with 9 bases between them. This CDR3 spans 13 amino acids. Germline loops: CDR1 SNHLY, CDR2 FYNNEI. The CDR3 reads CASTTAPNYGYTF. The CDR3 bases are TGTGCCAGCACGACCGCTCCTAACTATGGCTACACCTTC.

This clone appeared once. The chain combines TRBV6-1 with TRBJ2-5; D gene ambiguous. The V end was cut by 2 bases, the J end by 5 bases, with 15 bases between. CDR1 is MNHNS and CDR2 is SASEGT in the germline V gene. The CDR3 loop spans 15 amino acids. In DNA, the CDR3 is TGTGCCAGCAGTGAAAACCTTGGAGCTGGGGAGACCCAGTACTTC. Translation: CASSENLGAGETQYF.

This chain's CDR3 is CASSAAGTYNEQFF. The DNA for the CDR3 is TGTGCCAGCAGCGCAGCCGGGACGTACAATGAGCAGTTCTTC. The chain has TRBV5-4 and TRBJ2-1; D tentatively fits TRBD1 or TRBD2 (5 bases each). Trimming left V 4 bases short and J 4 bases short, with 12 bases between. CDR3 size: 14 residues. Germline V gene lookup returns CDR1 SGHNT and CDR2 YYREEE (reference sequence).

This clone was seen a single time. This chain connects TRBV18 to TRBJ2-5; D perhaps matches TRBD2 (6 bases). The germline V gene has CDR1 KGHSH and CDR2 LQKENI. Trimming took off 0 bases at V and 4 bases at J, with 15 bases between the two ends. The CDR3 covers 16 residues. CDR3 DNA: TGTGCCAGCTCACCACCAACCGGGAGTCCCCCAGAGACCCAGTACTTC. Residues: CASSPPTGSPPETQYF.

This clone showed up just a few times. The chain links TRBV18 to TRBJ1-1, with D uncertain. The germline gives CDR1 KGHSH, CDR2 LQKENI. Trimming cost V 6 bases and J 1 base, with 12 bases left between them. The CDR3 has 14 residues. In DNA, the CDR3 is TGTGCCAGCTCCCAAAGCCCGGGGAACACTGAAGCTTTCTTT. Translated, it gives CASSQSPGNTEAFF.

The CDR3 DNA follows: TGTGCCAGCAGCCGAGACTACGATACGCAGTATTTT. Its translation: CASSRDYDTQYF. The J gene is TRBJ2-3, the V gene TRBV7-2; a possible D gene is TRBD2 (5 bases). Trimming pared 5 bases from V and 6 bases from J, leaving 9 bases between. Germline CDR1 reads SGHTA; CDR2 reads FQGNSA. The CDR3 runs to 12 residues. The whole variable domain, remainder taken from reference TRBV7-2 and TRBJ2-3, is GAGVSQSPSNKVTEKGKDVELRCDPISGHTALYWYRQSLGQGLEFLIYFQGNSAPDKSGLPSDRFSAERTGGSVSTLTIQRTQQEDSAVYLCASSRDYDTQYFGPGTRLTVL.

This rearrangement joins TRBV25-1 to TRBJ1-2; the D gene is possibly TRBD1 (5 bases). V lost 3 bases, J lost 4 bases, and 9 bases lay in between. The CDR3 is made up of 13 amino acids. Germline CDR1 is MGHDK and CDR2 is SYGVNS. The CDR3 region is CASSEGGGYGYTF. CDR3 nucleotides: TGTGCCAGCAGTGAGGGGGGGGGCTATGGCTACACCTTC.